These T cell receptor beta chains were read from a single sample in a study of T cell responses to AZD1222 COVID-19 vaccine. Clones were sequenced by immunoSEQ multiplex PCR, and TCRdb holds only the in-frame ones, with some missing. This table holds 80,000 or so clones, roughly 90% found once. The specimen comprised peripheral blood, sampled 28 days after the second AZD1222 dose. These receptor sequences come from an adult who received the AZD1222 COVID-19 vaccine. Each CDR3 is given without its conserved first and last residue.

>TRBV18|TRBJ2-7
ASSPFGGGTAPHEQY
>TRBV15|TRBJ1-1
ATSRDRANTEAF
>TRBV4-1|TRBJ1-4
ASSQVRGGDEKLF
>TRBV18|TRBJ1-5
ASSPPWTGVKGEYSNQPQH
>TRBV9|TRBJ1-4
ASSPSPGGKEKLF
>TRBV7-2|TRBJ2-2
ASGPPDRVYTGELF
>TRBV30|TRBJ1-2
AWSVGSGYT
>TRBV29-1|TRBJ2-3
SVERPPDTQY
>TRBV28|TRBJ2-7
ASDQGYYEQY
>TRBV6-6|TRBJ2-7
ASSRGGPGGTAEGLYEQY